This T cell receptor (beta chain) was documented in a study of blood T cells in healthy people across ages. Notes on the study in general: It was not possible, with unsorted PBMCs, to conclusively compare naive and antigen-experienced cells.

A second roughly 6 to 12 cycle PCR used barcoded and J-beta primers. TCRdb re-called the 5' RACE reads through MiXCR, storing one row per CDR3 protein. The sample holds more than 700,000 distinct CDR3 sequences; roughly 50% are singletons and the top ten take 41%. The CDR3 totals 12 residues. Between the trimmed V and J ends, which lost 2 bases and 2 bases, there was a span of 6 bases. Per the germline V gene, CDR1 is SQVTM and CDR2 is ANQGSEA. Drawing of peripheral blood yielded about 10 milliliters from each donor. Each sample yielded at least 7 million isolated PBMCs. About this clonotype: Its antigen remains unidentified.

Material: blood. V and J are TRBV29-1 and TRBJ1-2; the D is unclear. This clonotype was obtained from a man older than 75 in good health. In nucleotides, the CDR3 is TGCAGCGTTGAAACGGAGAACTATGGCTACACCTTC. Translation gives CSVETENYGYTF.